The clone carrying this TCR beta chain was detected only a few times. This record belongs to a study of cytomegalovirus exposure and HLA in healthy donors. The PCR made use of 60 Vbeta and 13 Jbeta primers. The protocol was immunoSEQ multiplex PCR, while the TCRdb copy is restricted to in-frame clones and leaves out a portion. The sample consists of 150,000 to 200,000 clones, 80% to 90% of them appearing once. This CDR3 spans 14 amino acids. Between the trimmed V and J ends, which lost 7 bases and 0 bases, there was a span of 12 bases. The V gene's germline CDR1 is LNHDA and CDR2 SQIVND (reference sequence).

Material: PBMCs. This sequence joins TRBV19 and TRBJ1-1, with a weak D call TRBD1 (6 bases). The sequence came from a man aged 18 to 35 in good health and CMV-seropositive. For the CDR3, the DNA is TGTGCCAGTAAAGATGGACAGTTGAACACTGAAGCTTTCTTT. This translates into CASKDGQLNTEAFF.